A selection of T cell receptor beta chains follows, all from one sample in a study of CD8+ T cells in alopecia areata. Assay used: immunoSEQ multiplex PCR; TCRdb lists only in-frame clones, some missing. In the table there are over 95,000 clones, 60% to 75% of which are singletons. The source material was CD8+ T cells sorted from blood, sampled at week 4, from a patient treated with tofacitinib. These receptors all come from a human donor with alopecia areata. CDR3s leave out the opening cysteine and the closing phenylalanine or tryptophan. Clone size appears in some rows only: once, few, many, or a class for an expanded clone.

v_gene: TRBV7-9; abundance: once; CDR3aa: ASSPSTGELF
v_gene: TRBV11-1; abundance: NA; CDR3aa: ASSLGMNTEAF
v_gene: TRBV2; abundance: few; CDR3aa: ASSEEVTDTQY
v_gene: TRBV27; abundance: few; CDR3aa: ASSPGTGGGGYT
v_gene: TRBV7-6; abundance: few; CDR3aa: ASSLSSLTGELF
v_gene: TRBV30; abundance: NA; CDR3aa: AWSAVTRYNEQF
v_gene: TRBV5-1; abundance: NA; CDR3aa: ASSLANTQY
v_gene: TRBV5-4; abundance: NA; CDR3aa: ASSPGLIVYEQY
v_gene: TRBV6-4; abundance: NA; CDR3aa: ASNRPGQGVSWHEQF
v_gene: TRBV29-1; abundance: once; CDR3aa: SVLYGVYGYT
v_gene: TRBV29-1; abundance: few; CDR3aa: SVDWTSGTDTQY
v_gene: TRBV7-2; abundance: NA; CDR3aa: ASSSQIYYGYT
v_gene: TRBV29-1; abundance: NA; CDR3aa: SVELVQAGYEQY
v_gene: TRBV4-3; abundance: NA; CDR3aa: ASSQLQGAGAQY
v_gene: TRBV5-6; abundance: NA; CDR3aa: ASSPDMGELF
v_gene: TRBV15; abundance: NA; CDR3aa: ATSSSPGETQY
v_gene: TRBV30; abundance: few; CDR3aa: AHNKPSGMNTGELF
v_gene: TRBV6-5; abundance: NA; CDR3aa: ASRTVDLGDEQF
v_gene: TRBV15; abundance: NA; CDR3aa: ATRRGNIQY
v_gene: TRBV7-2; abundance: NA; CDR3aa: ASSFRVLGYT